Sequencing of this T cell receptor beta chain was carried out in a study of CD8 T cells in Susac syndrome. Study-level background: Blood was drawn from Susac syndrome patients while they were therapy-naive, on corticosteroids, or on intravenous immunoglobulin alone. Study-level results: Only a relatively small number of individuals were included in the TCR sequencing and HLA analysis.

TCR beta sequences were obtained from blood CD8+ and CD4+ T cells. Random hexamers served to reverse transcribe roughly 0.45 to 1 ug RNA. TCRdb reprocessed the immunoSEQ multiplex PCR reads via MiXCR and lists one record per CDR3 protein. The sample records some 99,000 distinct CDR3 sequences, roughly 94% being singletons. With regard to this clonotype: Antigen: not known.

Trimming removed 5 bases from V and 5 bases from J; junction bases left unmatched: 3. There are 12 residues in the CDR3. CDR1 DFQATT and CDR2 SNEGSKA come from the germline V gene (reference sequence). The clonotype comes from a human donor with Susac syndrome. Sequences were obtained from CD4+ T cells from PBMCs. The rearrangement uses TRBV20-1 and TRBJ2-5, with 9 bases matching TRBD1. The CDR3 loop is CSAYTGGETQYF. As DNA, the CDR3 is TGCAGTGCTTATACAGGGGGCGAGACCCAGTACTTC.